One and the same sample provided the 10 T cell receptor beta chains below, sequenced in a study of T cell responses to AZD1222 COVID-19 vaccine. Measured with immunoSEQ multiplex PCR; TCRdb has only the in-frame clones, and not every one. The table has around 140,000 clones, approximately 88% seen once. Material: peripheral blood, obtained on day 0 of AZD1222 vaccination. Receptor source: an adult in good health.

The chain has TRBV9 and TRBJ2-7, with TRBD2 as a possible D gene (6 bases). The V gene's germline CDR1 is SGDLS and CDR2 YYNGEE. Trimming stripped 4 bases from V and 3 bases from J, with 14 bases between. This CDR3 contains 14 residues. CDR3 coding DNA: TGTGCCAGCAGCCCCTTCGGGGGAGACTACGAGCAGTACTTC. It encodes CASSPFGGDYEQYF. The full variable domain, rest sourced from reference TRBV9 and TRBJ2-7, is DSGVTQTPKHLITATGQRVTLRCSPRSGDLSVYWYQQSLDQGLQFLIQYYNGEERAKGNILERFSAQQFPDLHSELNLSSLELGDSALYFCASSPFGGDYEQYFGPGTRLTVT.

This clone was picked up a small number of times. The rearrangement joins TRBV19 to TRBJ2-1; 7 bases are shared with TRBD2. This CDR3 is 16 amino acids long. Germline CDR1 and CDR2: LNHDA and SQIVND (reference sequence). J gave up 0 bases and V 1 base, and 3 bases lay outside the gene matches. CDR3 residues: CASSIGGGSSYNEQFF. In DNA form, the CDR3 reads TGTGCCAGTAGTATAGGCGGGGGAAGCTCCTACAATGAGCAGTTCTTC.

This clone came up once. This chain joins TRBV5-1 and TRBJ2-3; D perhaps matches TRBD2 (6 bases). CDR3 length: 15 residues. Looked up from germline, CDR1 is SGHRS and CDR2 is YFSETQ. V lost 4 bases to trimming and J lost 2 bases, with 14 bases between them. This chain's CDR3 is CASSALAAFTDTQYF. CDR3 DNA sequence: TGCGCCAGCAGCGCGTTAGCGGCTTTCACAGATACGCAGTATTTT.

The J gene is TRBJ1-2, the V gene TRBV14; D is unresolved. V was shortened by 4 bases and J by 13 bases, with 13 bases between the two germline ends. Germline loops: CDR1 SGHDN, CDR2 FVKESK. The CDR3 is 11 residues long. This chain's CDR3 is CASSLGGASTF. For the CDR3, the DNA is TGTGCCAGCAGCCTGGGTGGCGCCTCCACCTTC.

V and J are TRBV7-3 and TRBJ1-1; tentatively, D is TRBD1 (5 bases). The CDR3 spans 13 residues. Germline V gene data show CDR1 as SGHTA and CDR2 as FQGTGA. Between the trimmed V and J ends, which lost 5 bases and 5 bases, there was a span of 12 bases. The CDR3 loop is CASSETEGTEAFF. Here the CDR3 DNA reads TGTGCCAGCAGCGAAACCGAGGGGACTGAAGCTTTCTTT.

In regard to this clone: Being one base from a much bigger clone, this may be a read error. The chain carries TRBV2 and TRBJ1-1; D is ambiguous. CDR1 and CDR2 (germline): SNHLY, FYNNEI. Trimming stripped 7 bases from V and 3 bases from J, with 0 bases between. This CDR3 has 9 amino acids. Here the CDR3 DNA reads TGTGCCAGCAACACTGAAGCTTTCTTT. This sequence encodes CASNTEAFF.

The CDR3, as DNA: TGTGCCAGCAGCGTCCGGGACCCGGTGAGCTATGGCTACACCTTC. Protein sequence: CASSVRDPVSYGYTF. The chain employs TRBV7-2 and TRBJ1-2, with TRBD1 as a possible D gene (5 bases). The germline gives CDR1 SGHTA, CDR2 FQGNSA. The CDR3 consists of 15 residues. The V end lost 5 bases, the J end lost 4 bases, and 17 bases lay between the germline ends.

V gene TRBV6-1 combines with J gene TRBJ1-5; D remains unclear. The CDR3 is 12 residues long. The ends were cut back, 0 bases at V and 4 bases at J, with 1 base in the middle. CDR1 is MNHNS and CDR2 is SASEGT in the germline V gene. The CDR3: CASSEANQPQHF. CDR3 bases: TGTGCCAGCAGTGAAGCGAATCAGCCCCAGCATTTT.

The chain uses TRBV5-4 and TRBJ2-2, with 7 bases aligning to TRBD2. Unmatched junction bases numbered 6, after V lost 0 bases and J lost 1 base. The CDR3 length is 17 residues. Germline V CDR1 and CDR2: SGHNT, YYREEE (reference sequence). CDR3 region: CASSLEPSGGNTGELFF. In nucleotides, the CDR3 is TGTGCCAGCAGCTTGGAGCCTAGCGGCGGGAACACCGGGGAGCTGTTTTTT.

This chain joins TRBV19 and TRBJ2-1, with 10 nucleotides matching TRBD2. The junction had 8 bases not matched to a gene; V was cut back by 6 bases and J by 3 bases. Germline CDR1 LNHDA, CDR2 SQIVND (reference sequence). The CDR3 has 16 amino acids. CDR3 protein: CASSTRAGGRYNEQFF. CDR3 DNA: TGTGCCAGTAGCACCCGAGCGGGGGGGCGCTACAATGAGCAGTTCTTC.